One sample yielded the 16 T cell receptor beta chains listed below, sequenced in a study of control samples from healthy donors and cancer patients (TCRdb year 2020). Library construction relied on the immunoSEQ multiplex PCR assay. TCRdb holds this immuneACCESS table with in-frame rearrangements only. Some clones are missing; in checked studies, unresolved V genes explain under half, and the rest has no known cause. Recorded for this sample are 170,000 or so clones; over 80% of them occurred a single time. Clones ranked in the top ten supply roughly 1.5% of the sample. The material sequenced was blood. Every receptor here comes from a man aged 18 to 29 in good health.

The chain is built from TRBV12-3 or TRBV12-4 and TRBJ2-5, with D perhaps TRBD2 (6 bases). The ends were cut back, 0 bases at V and 7 bases at J, with 6 bases in the middle. This CDR3 is built from 12 residues. The CDR3 DNA is TGTGCCAGCAGTTTAGCGGGGGGGACCCAGTACTTC. Translation: CASSLAGGTQYF.

The chain carries TRBV30 and TRBJ2-7, with D hard to call. Looked up from germline, CDR1 is GTSNPN and CDR2 is SVGIG (reference sequence). CDR3 size: 13 residues. Trimming took 1 base from V and 3 from J, leaving 10 bases between them. The CDR3 loop is CAWSALPGYEQYF. The CDR3, as DNA: TGTGCCTGGAGTGCCCTGCCGGGCTACGAGCAGTACTTC.

The chain employs TRBV3-1 (or the pseudogene TRBV3-2) and TRBJ2-3; 11 bases line up with TRBD2. Germline values: CDR1 LGHDT, CDR2 YNNKEL (reference sequence). CDR3 length: 15 residues. V dropped 2 bases and J dropped 3; count of bases not matched to a gene: 1. CDR3 nucleotides: TGTGCCAGCAGCCAAACTAGCGGGGGTACAGATACGCAGTATTTT. Its protein is CASSQTSGGTDTQYF.

The gene calls are TRBV5-1 and TRBJ1-5; 9 bases are a match to TRBD1. Trimming at V came to 0 bases and at J to 3 bases, leaving 7 bases not matched to a gene. Germline values: CDR1 SGHRS, CDR2 YFSETQ. The CDR3 totals 17 residues. The CDR3 DNA follows: TGCGCCAGCAGCTTGGCCAACGGGACAGGGCACAATCAGCCCCAGCATTTT. This encodes CASSLANGTGHNQPQHF.

The chain links TRBV6-2 or TRBV6-3 to TRBJ2-5, with 13 bases that match TRBD2. This CDR3 has 18 amino acids. CDR1 MNHEY and CDR2 SVGEGT come from the germline V gene. The trim removed 6 bases at V and 5 bases at J, leaving 15 bases unmatched. The CDR3 loop reads CASSLLPRTSGGAETQYF. CDR3 sequence (DNA): TGTGCCAGCAGCCTACTTCCTCGAACTAGCGGGGGGGCCGAGACCCAGTACTTC.

The CDR3 DNA follows: TGTGCCAAAAAGGGGGACAACACCGGGGAGCTGTTTTTT. It translates to CAKKGDNTGELFF. The chain combines TRBV6-5 with TRBJ2-2; D is possibly TRBD1 (6 bases). CDR3 length equals 13 residues. Looked up from germline, CDR1 is MNHEY and CDR2 is SVGAGI. The V end lost 10 bases, the J end lost 2 bases, and 11 bases lay between the germline ends.

The chain uses TRBV14 and TRBJ2-1, with D perhaps TRBD2 (7 bases). The germline gives CDR1 SGHDN, CDR2 FVKESK. Trimming took off 4 bases at V and 5 bases at J, with 15 bases between the two ends. This CDR3 contains 15 residues. The CDR3 reads CASSRGGRGHNEQFF. Here the CDR3 DNA reads TGTGCCAGCAGCCGGGGGGGGCGCGGACACAATGAGCAGTTCTTC.

The chain is built from TRBV27 and TRBJ2-1; a weak D match, TRBD1 (5 bases). Per germline, CDR1 MNHEY and CDR2 SMNVEV (reference sequence). This CDR3 has 14 residues. Trimming took 5 bases from V and 6 from J, leaving 14 bases between them. CDR3: CASSLPRQGNEQFF. Here the CDR3 DNA reads TGTGCCAGCAGTCTCCCTAGGCAGGGCAATGAGCAGTTCTTC.

The V call is TRBV30, the J call TRBJ2-5; D gene ambiguous. V lost 2 bases to trimming and J lost 4 bases, with 5 bases between them. The CDR3 totals 11 residues. Germline CDR1 and CDR2: GTSNPN and SVGIG (reference sequence). The CDR3: CAWSQGETQYF. The DNA for the CDR3 is TGTGCCTGGAGTCAAGGAGAGACCCAGTACTTC.

The gene calls are TRBV7-3 and TRBJ2-1; 7 bases agree with TRBD1. Germline values: CDR1 SGHTA, CDR2 FQGTGA. This CDR3 contains 13 residues. The ends lost 5 bases at V and 7 bases at J; junction bases unmatched: 5. The CDR3 region has the DNA TGTGCCAGCAGCCCCCAACAGGGGAATGAGCAGTTCTTC. This codes for CASSPQQGNEQFF. Full variable domain (outside the CDR3, taken from reference TRBV7-3 and TRBJ2-1): GAGVSQTPSNKVTEKGKYVELRCDPISGHTALYWYRQSLGQGPEFLIYFQGTGAADDSGLPNDRFFAVRPEGSVSTLKIQRTERGDSAVYLCASSPQQGNEQFFGPGTRLTVL.

This clone has only one observation. The chain is built from TRBV7-9 and TRBJ2-7; maybe TRBD1 (6 bases). Looked up from germline, CDR1 is SEHNR and CDR2 is FQNEAQ (reference sequence). The CDR3 is made up of 14 amino acids. Trimming stripped 4 bases from V and 3 bases from J, with 13 bases between. CDR3 in amino acids: CASSWATGFYEQYF. The CDR3 nucleotides read TGTGCCAGCAGCTGGGCTACAGGGTTCTACGAGCAGTACTTC.

The V gene is TRBV5-6, the J gene TRBJ1-4; the D gene is possibly TRBD1 (5 bases). Trimming cost V 3 bases and J 10 bases, with 25 bases left between them. The CDR3 contains 17 residues. Germline V gene data show CDR1 as SGHDT and CDR2 as YYEEEE. This chain's CDR3 is CASSYRSGEGSGGKLFF. Here the CDR3 DNA reads TGTGCCAGCAGCTACAGGAGCGGGGAGGGCAGTGGCGGAAAACTGTTTTTT.

This clone was seen a handful of times. The CDR3 DNA follows: TGCGCCAGCAGCCAACGGGTTTCCGGCTCCTACGAGCAGTACTTC. Translating it yields CASSQRVSGSYEQYF. The chain recombines TRBV4-1 with TRBJ2-7; D is ambiguous. The CDR3 has 15 residues. Germline CDR1 is MGHRA and CDR2 is YSYEKL. Trimming left V 2 bases short and J 0 bases short, with 11 bases between.

The rearrangement links TRBV9 to TRBJ1-5, with 7 bases matching TRBD1. The CDR3 covers 17 residues. CDR1 and CDR2 from the germline V gene are SGDLS and YYNGEE. The trim removed 3 bases at V and 0 bases at J, leaving 9 bases unmatched. The CDR3 nucleotides read TGTGCCAGCAGCGCCGGGACAGACTATTATAGCAATCAGCCCCAGCATTTT. Its protein is CASSAGTDYYSNQPQHF. The full variable domain, rest sourced from reference TRBV9 and TRBJ1-5, is DSGVTQTPKHLITATGQRVTLRCSPRSGDLSVYWYQQSLDQGLQFLIQYYNGEERAKGNILERFSAQQFPDLHSELNLSSLELGDSALYFCASSAGTDYYSNQPQHFGDGTRLSIL.

The V call is TRBV2, the J call TRBJ1-1, with D perhaps TRBD1 (5 bases). This CDR3 spans 16 amino acids. Looked up from germline, CDR1 is SNHLY and CDR2 is FYNNEI. V lost 3 bases and J lost 3, with 17 bases in between. The CDR3 loop is CASSDKVGEGHTEAFF. In DNA, the CDR3 is TGTGCCAGCAGTGATAAGGTTGGGGAGGGGCACACTGAAGCTTTCTTT.

On this clone itself: In the same sample, other DNA sequences code for this CDR3. The chain carries TRBV7-9 and TRBJ2-3; D ambiguous. From germline, CDR1 is SEHNR and CDR2 FQNEAQ (reference sequence). V was pared by 1 base and J by 2 bases, with 7 bases between. The CDR3 consists of 14 residues. This CDR3 reads CASSLVLVTDTQYF. The DNA of the CDR3 is TGTGCCAGCAGCTTAGTTCTAGTCACAGATACGCAGTATTTT.